This TCR beta chain was recovered during a study of T cells in Graves' hyperthyroidism and ophthalmopathy. Researchers amplified the TCR beta CDR3 regions from RNA transcripts. HTBI primers were used for first-round RT-PCR of the TCR CDR3. TCRdb reprocessed the multiplex PCR reads via MiXCR and lists one record per CDR3 protein. The data contain about 620,000 distinct CDR3 sequences, about a sixth of them singletons. The PBMCs studied were ones that came from about 10 ml fresh peripheral blood. The clonotype was recovered from a woman aged 25 to 39 with Graves' hyperthyroidism. Source material: blood.

CDR3 nucleotides: TGTGCCACCAGTGTTTCAGACTCCAATGAGCAGTTCTTC. Translation: CATSVSDSNEQFF. The chain carries TRBV24-1 and TRBJ2-1; D unclear. V was shortened by 5 bases and J by 6 bases, with 10 bases between the two germline ends. Germline V gene lookup returns CDR1 KGHDR and CDR2 SFDVKD. The CDR3 spans 13 residues.